This TCR beta chain appears in the sequencing data of a study of CD8 T cells in ankylosing spondylitis. Study-level findings and limits: The study identified a TCR beta motif of under ten highly homologous variants that appeared characteristic of ankylosing spondylitis blood.

TCRdb recomputed calls from the 5' RACE reads with MiXCR, one row per CDR3 protein. The sample includes hundreds of thousands of distinct CDR3 sequences, under 20% of them seen just once. Comment on this clonotype: The antigen remains undetermined.

The CDR3 is 13 residues long. Deletions cut 3 bases from V and 9 bases from J, with 9 bases between. Germline CDR1 and CDR2: PRHDT and FYEKMQ (reference sequence). The sequence was obtained from a male donor with ankylosing spondylitis. Material for sequencing was blood, either unsorted or a sorted T cell fraction (not recorded which). The rearrangement links TRBV13 to TRBJ1-6, with D unresolved. As DNA, the CDR3 is TGTGCCAGCAGCTTCGACCTGGGTTCACCCCTCCACTTT. This codes for CASSFDLGSPLHF.